The 3 T cell receptor beta chains listed next were all sequenced from one sample in a study of CD8 T cells in Susac syndrome. When the RNA was reverse transcribed, random hexamers were used with an input of roughly 0.45 to 1 ug. TCRdb independently ran MiXCR on the immunoSEQ multiplex PCR reads; one entry per CDR3 protein. The table has approximately 140,000 distinct CDR3 sequences, about 94% seen once. Input material: CD8+ T cells from PBMCs. These receptors all come from a human donor in good health.

V gene TRBV29-1 combines with J gene TRBJ2-1; D may match TRBD1 or TRBD2 (5 bases each). The CDR3 is 13 amino acids. V was pared by 3 bases and J by 0 bases, with 6 bases between. Germline loops: CDR1 SQVTM, CDR2 ANQGSEA. As DNA, the CDR3 is TGCAGCGTTGATGGGGGCTCCTACAATGAGCAGTTCTTC. It specifies CSVDGGSYNEQFF.

DNA of the CDR3: TGTGCCAGCAGCGGTAGGGACCCCTACAATGAGCAGTTCTTC. Protein: CASSGRDPYNEQFF. The chain joins TRBV7-8 to TRBJ2-1; the D gene could be TRBD1 or TRBD2 (5 bases each). Per germline, CDR1 SGHVS and CDR2 FQNEAQ. V was clipped by 5 bases and J by 2 bases, with 10 bases between them. CDR3 length: 14 amino acids. Complete variable domain (other parts from reference TRBV7-8 and TRBJ2-1): GAGVSQSPRYKVAKRGQDVALRCDPISGHVSLFWYQQALGQGPEFLTYFQNEAQLDKSGLPSDRFFAERPEGSVSTLKIQRTQQEDSAVYLCASSGRDPYNEQFFGPGTRLTVL.

The rearrangement uses TRBV13 and TRBJ2-7; no clear D gene. There are 13 residues in the CDR3. V was pared by 3 bases and J by 6 bases, with 12 bases between. Germline CDR1 is PRHDT and CDR2 is FYEKMQ (reference sequence). The CDR3 DNA reads TGTGCCAGCAGCTTGTTCGGGTTTCGCGAGCAGTACTTC. It translates to CASSLFGFREQYF.